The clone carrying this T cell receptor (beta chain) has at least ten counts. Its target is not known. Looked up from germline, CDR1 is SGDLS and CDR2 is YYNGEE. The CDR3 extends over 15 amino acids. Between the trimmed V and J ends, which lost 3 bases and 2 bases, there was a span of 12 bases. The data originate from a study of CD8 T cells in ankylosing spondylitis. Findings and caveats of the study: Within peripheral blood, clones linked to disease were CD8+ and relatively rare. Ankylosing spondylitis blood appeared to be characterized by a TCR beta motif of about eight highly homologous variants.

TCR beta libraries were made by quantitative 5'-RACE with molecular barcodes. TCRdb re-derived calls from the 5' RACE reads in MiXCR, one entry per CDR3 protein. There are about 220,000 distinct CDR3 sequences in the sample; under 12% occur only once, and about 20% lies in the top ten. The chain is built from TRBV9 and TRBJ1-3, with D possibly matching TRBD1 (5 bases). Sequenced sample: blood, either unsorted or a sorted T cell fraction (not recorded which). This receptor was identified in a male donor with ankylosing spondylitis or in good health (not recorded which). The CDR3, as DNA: TGTGCCAGCAGCGCCGGAGGACATACTGGAAACACCATATATTTT. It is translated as CASSAGGHTGNTIYF.